This T cell receptor (beta chain) came from a study of cytomegalovirus exposure and HLA in healthy donors. Study-wide findings and caveats: TCR beta sequences reportedly predicted most subjects' HLA-A and HLA-B alleles accurately.

Notes on this clone: The antigen remains unidentified.

When sampled, the donors appeared nominally healthy, though they likely had unrecorded immune exposures. PCR involved 60 Vbeta and 13 Jbeta primers. Data came from immunoSEQ multiplex PCR; TCRdb stores just in-frame clones and leaves some out. The table includes under 90,000 clones, 70% to 80% detected once. Sequencing was carried out using PBMCs. This receptor was taken from a man aged 45-60 years in good health and CMV-seropositive.

The CDR3 region has the DNA TGTGCCAGCAAGAAGACTAGCGGCAGTTTCCAAGAGACCCAGTACTTC. Its translation: CASKKTSGSFQETQYF. The gene calls are TRBV2 and TRBJ2-5; 9 positions match TRBD2. Germline CDR1 and CDR2: SNHLY and FYNNEI. The CDR3 is made up of 16 amino acids. With V trimmed by 7 bases and J by 1 base, 10 bases remained unmatched. Complete variable domain (other parts from reference TRBV2 and TRBJ2-5): EPEVTQTPSHQVTQMGQEVILRCVPISNHLYFYWYRQILGQKVEFLVSFYNNEISEKSEIFDDQFSVERPDGSNFTLKIRSTKLEDSAMYFCASKKTSGSFQETQYFGPGTRLLVL.